The text below deals with one T cell receptor (beta chain). Germline assignment: CDR1 SGHDT and CDR2 YYEEEE. The trim removed 4 bases at V and 7 bases at J, leaving 7 bases unmatched. The CDR3 runs 15 residues. The data belong to a study of shared clonotypes between healthy human individuals. This table comes from immunoSEQ multiplex PCR, and its TCRdb copy is limited to in-frame clones, with some not included. Among 2 million to 3 million clones listed, 90% to 95% were seen once. The J gene is TRBJ1-5, the V gene TRBV5-6; 11 positions match TRBD1. The sequence derives from a man between 18 and 29 years old in good health. Some clones in this sample may be carry-over from other donors' samples. The sequencing input was naive CD4+ T cells from PBMCs. Subset: CD45RA+ positively selected. CDR3 coding DNA: TGTGCCAGCAGCCCCCGGACAGGGGGCGGCCAGCCCCAGCATTTT. Translation: CASSPRTGGGQPQHF.